The clone carrying this TCR beta chain was detected a few times. Use of 60 Vbeta and 13 Jbeta primers characterized the PCR. Method: immunoSEQ multiplex PCR; TCRdb's copy keeps in-frame clones and lacks some. The table has 190,000 or so clones, roughly 80% seen once. This entry belongs to a study of cytomegalovirus exposure and HLA in healthy donors. The receptor was derived from a boy aged 5-17 years in good health and CMV-seronegative. Material: PBMCs.

The CDR3, as DNA: TGTGCCAGCTCACCACGGGAAGGGGCCGTCGAAAAACTGTTTTTT. Translation gives CASSPREGAVEKLFF. V usage is TRBV18 and J usage is TRBJ1-4; TRBD1 might be the D (5 bases). Germline CDR1 is KGHSH and CDR2 is LQKENI. V shed 1 base and J shed 8 bases, with 14 bases lying between them. The CDR3 totals 15 residues.